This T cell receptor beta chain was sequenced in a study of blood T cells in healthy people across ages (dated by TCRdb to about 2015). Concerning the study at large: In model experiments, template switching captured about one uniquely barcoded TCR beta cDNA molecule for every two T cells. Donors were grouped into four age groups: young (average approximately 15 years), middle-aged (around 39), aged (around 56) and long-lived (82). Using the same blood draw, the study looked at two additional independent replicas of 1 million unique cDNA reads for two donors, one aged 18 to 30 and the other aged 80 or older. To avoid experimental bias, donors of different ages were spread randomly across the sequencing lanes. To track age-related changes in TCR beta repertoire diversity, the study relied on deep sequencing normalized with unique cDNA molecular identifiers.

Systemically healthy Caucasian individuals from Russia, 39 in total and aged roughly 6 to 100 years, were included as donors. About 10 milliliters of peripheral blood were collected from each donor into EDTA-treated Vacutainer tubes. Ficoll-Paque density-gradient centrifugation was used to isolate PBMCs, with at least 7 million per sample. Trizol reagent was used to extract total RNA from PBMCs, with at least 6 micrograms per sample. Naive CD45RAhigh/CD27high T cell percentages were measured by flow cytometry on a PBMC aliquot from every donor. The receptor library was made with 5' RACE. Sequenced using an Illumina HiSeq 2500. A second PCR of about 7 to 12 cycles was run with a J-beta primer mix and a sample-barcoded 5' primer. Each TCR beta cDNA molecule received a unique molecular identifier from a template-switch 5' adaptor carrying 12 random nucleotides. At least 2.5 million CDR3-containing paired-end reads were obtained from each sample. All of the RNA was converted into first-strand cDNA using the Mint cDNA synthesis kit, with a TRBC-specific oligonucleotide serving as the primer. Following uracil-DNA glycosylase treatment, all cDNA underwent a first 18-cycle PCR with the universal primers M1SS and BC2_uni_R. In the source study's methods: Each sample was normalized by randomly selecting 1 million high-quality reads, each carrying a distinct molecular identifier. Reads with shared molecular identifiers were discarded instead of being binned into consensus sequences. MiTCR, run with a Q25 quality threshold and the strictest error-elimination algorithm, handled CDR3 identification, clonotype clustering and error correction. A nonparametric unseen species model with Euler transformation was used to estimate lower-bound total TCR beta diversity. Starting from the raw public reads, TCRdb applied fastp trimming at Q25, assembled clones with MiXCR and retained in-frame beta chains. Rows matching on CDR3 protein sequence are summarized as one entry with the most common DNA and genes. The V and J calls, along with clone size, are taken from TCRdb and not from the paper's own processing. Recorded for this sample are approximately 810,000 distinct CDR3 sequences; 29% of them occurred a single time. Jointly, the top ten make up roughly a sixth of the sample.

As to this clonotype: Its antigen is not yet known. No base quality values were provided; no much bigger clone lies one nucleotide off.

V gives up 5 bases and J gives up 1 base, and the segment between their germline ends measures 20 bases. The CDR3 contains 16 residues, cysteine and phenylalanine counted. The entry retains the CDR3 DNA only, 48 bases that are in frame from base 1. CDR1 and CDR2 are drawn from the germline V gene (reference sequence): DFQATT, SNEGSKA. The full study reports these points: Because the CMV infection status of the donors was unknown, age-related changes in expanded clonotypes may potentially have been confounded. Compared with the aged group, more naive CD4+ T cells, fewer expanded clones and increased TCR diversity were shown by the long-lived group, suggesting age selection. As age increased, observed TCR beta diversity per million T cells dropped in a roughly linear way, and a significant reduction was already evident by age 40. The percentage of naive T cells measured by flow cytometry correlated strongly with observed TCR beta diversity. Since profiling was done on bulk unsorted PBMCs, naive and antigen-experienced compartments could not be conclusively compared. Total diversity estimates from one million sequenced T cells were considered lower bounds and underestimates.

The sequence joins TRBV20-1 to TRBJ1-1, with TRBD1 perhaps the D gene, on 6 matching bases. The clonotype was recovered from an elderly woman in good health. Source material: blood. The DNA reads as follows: TGCAGTGCTCGGGCACGGGGGCATACCCCGAACACTGAAGCTTTCTTT. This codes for CSARARGHTPNTEAFF.